These 28 T cell receptor beta chains originate from one sample sequenced in a study of blood T cell repertoires in COVID-19. TCRdb's copy holds only in-frame clones and misses some; the assay was immunoSEQ multiplex PCR. The sample includes 64,000 or so clones, roughly 85% of them seen just once. Material for sequencing was peripheral blood. These receptors were taken from a man aged 35-49 years with acute or convalescent COVID-19.

The chain carries TRBV18 and TRBJ2-1, with D perhaps TRBD1 (5 bases). The CDR3 is 15 amino acids. Trimming cost V 6 bases and J 7 bases, with 19 bases left between them. In germline, CDR1 is KGHSH, CDR2 LQKENI. CDR3 DNA: TGTGCCAGCTCCCCCGGTAAGGGGCAGCCAAATGAGCAGTTCTTC. Translating it yields CASSPGKGQPNEQFF.

The CDR3 sequence is CSVGPSGGGETQYF. Written as DNA, the CDR3 is TGCAGCGTTGGGCCCAGCGGGGGAGGGGAGACCCAGTACTTC. The chain carries TRBV29-1 and TRBJ2-5, with 8 bases aligning to TRBD2. From germline, CDR1 is SQVTM and CDR2 ANQGSEA. This CDR3 spans 14 amino acids. J lost 5 bases, V lost 4 bases, and 9 bases had no gene match.

J is TRBJ1-1 and V is TRBV19; possibly TRBD1 for D (5 bases). Germline V gives CDR1 LNHDA, CDR2 SQIVND (reference sequence). Between the trimmed V and J ends, which lost 5 bases and 2 bases, there was a span of 18 bases. This CDR3 comprises 16 residues. For the CDR3, the DNA is TGTGCCAGTAGTTCCCTTGGTGGGGCAGCAAACACTGAAGCTTTCTTT. Protein: CASSSLGGAANTEAFF. The whole variable domain, remainder taken from reference TRBV19 and TRBJ1-1, is DGGITQSPKYLFRKEGQNVTLSCEQNLNHDAMYWYRQDPGQGLRLIYYSQIVNDFQKGDIAEGYSVSREKKESFPLTVTSAQKNPTAFYLCASSSLGGAANTEAFFGQGTRLTVV.

This clone was detected once. The chain links TRBV7-2 to TRBJ2-1; no firm D call. CDR1 SGHTA and CDR2 FQGNSA come from the germline V gene. The V and J ends lost 4 bases and 11 bases respectively, with 15 bases between them. This CDR3 is built from 13 residues. The CDR3 nucleotides are TGTGCCAGCAGCTCCTGGCGAGACTTTAAGCAGTTCTTC. It encodes CASSSWRDFKQFF.

This sequence joins TRBV19 and TRBJ1-1, with D tentatively TRBD1 (5 bases). Deletions cut 6 bases from V and 3 bases from J, with 17 bases between. The CDR3 spans 15 residues. In germline, CDR1 is LNHDA, CDR2 SQIVND (reference sequence). The DNA of the CDR3 is TGTGCCAGTAGGGGAGGGGACTTAGGGTACACTGAAGCTTTCTTT. As protein: CASRGGDLGYTEAFF.

The V gene is TRBV7-3, the J gene TRBJ1-1, with D perhaps matching TRBD1 (6 bases). The CDR3 has 18 residues. V lost 5 bases and J lost 0, with 22 bases in between. Germline V CDR1 and CDR2: SGHTA, FQGTGA. As DNA, the CDR3 is TGTGCCAGCAGCCCAAGGGAGGGGGGAAGAAAGATGAACACTGAAGCTTTCTTT. Its protein product is CASSPREGGRKMNTEAFF.

The gene calls are TRBV3-1 (or the pseudogene TRBV3-2) and TRBJ1-1, with 8 positions matching TRBD1. The CDR3 spans 14 residues. Germline V gives CDR1 LGHDT, CDR2 YNNKEL (reference sequence). V was clipped by 3 bases and J by 1 base; unmatched bases: 1. The CDR3 reads CASSHGQGNTEAFF. CDR3 bases: TGTGCCAGCAGCCATGGACAGGGGAACACTGAAGCTTTCTTT.

The chain has TRBV21-1 and TRBJ2-7; the table's D gene call, TRBD1, was not cross checked with the DNA. TRBV21-1 is marked as a pseudogene. The CDR3 length is 14 residues. The CDR3 protein is CASSRATGSYEQYF. The CDR3 DNA reads as TGTGCCAGCAGCAGGGCCACAGGGAGTTACGAGCAGTACTTC.

This chain connects TRBV29-1 to TRBJ2-3; the D gene is possibly TRBD2 (6 bases). Germline V gene sequence: CDR1 SQVTM, CDR2 ANQGSEA. V was trimmed by 6 bases and J by 0 bases, leaving 22 bases between them. This CDR3 region has 17 residues. The CDR3 reads CSVEGIANDISTDTQYF. The CDR3 DNA follows: TGCAGCGTGGAGGGGATAGCGAACGATATTAGCACAGATACGCAGTATTTT.

The rearrangement uses TRBV2 and TRBJ1-4, with TRBD1 matching 7 bases. This CDR3 is 14 amino acids long. J lost 5 bases, V lost 11 bases, and 11 bases had no gene match. Germline V gene sequence: CDR1 SNHLY, CDR2 FYNNEI. The CDR3 nucleotides read TGTGCCGGGTCTAACAGGGGAGGCAATGAAAAACTGTTTTTT. Encoded protein: CAGSNRGGNEKLFF.

The chain carries TRBV15 and TRBJ2-2, with D possibly being TRBD2 (5 bases). Trimming removed 1 base from V and 5 bases from J, with 17 bases in between. In germline, CDR1 is LNHNV, CDR2 YYDKDF (reference sequence). This CDR3 comprises 17 residues. CDR3 nucleotides: TGTGCCACCAGCAGAGGAGAGGGTGACACTAGGACCGGGGAGCTGTTTTTT. Protein: CATSRGEGDTRTGELFF.

The rearrangement links TRBV2 to TRBJ1-6, with D perhaps TRBD1 (5 bases). Trimming shortened V by 7 bases and J by 1 base, and 8 bases separated the two germline ends. There are 14 residues in the CDR3. Per the germline V gene, CDR1 is SNHLY and CDR2 is FYNNEI. CDR3 in amino acids: CASMEGSYNSPLHF. The CDR3 DNA reads TGTGCCAGCATGGAGGGGTCCTATAATTCACCCCTCCACTTT.

V usage is TRBV7-3 and J usage is TRBJ2-1; D may be TRBD2 (6 bases). The V and J ends lost 5 bases and 2 bases respectively, with 16 bases between them. There are 16 residues in the CDR3. Germline CDR1 reads SGHTA; CDR2 reads FQGTGA. This chain's CDR3 is CASSANGGVTYNEQFF. DNA for the CDR3: TGTGCCAGCAGCGCCAACGGCGGGGTGACCTACAATGAGCAGTTCTTC.

For the CDR3, the DNA is TGTGCCAGCAGCCAGGACAGTTTAGATGGCTACACCTTC. Its translation is CASSQDSLDGYTF. V usage is TRBV6-5 and J usage is TRBJ1-2; TRBD1 is a possible D gene (6 bases). Between the trimmed V and J ends, which lost 6 bases and 6 bases, there was a span of 14 bases. The CDR3 consists of 13 residues. Germline loops: CDR1 MNHEY, CDR2 SVGAGI.

This rearrangement joins TRBV7-6 to TRBJ1-1; TRBD1 matches 12 bases. The CDR3 is made up of 16 amino acids. J lost 1 base, V lost 4 bases, and 4 bases had no gene match. CDR1 is SGHVS, CDR2 FNYEAQ, per germline. CDR3 nucleotide sequence: TGTGCCAGCAGCTCCGGGACAGGGGGCGCGAACACTGAAGCTTTCTTT. It specifies CASSSGTGGANTEAFF.

The chain has TRBV5-8 and TRBJ1-1; D is undetermined. Germline V lookup: CDR1 SGHTS, CDR2 YDEGEE. V lost 0 bases and J lost 10, with 10 bases in between. CDR3 length equals 12 residues. The CDR3 here is CASSLAPAGAFF. CDR3 nucleotides: TGTGCCAGCAGCTTGGCCCCCGCGGGAGCTTTCTTT. The full variable domain, rest sourced from reference TRBV5-8 and TRBJ1-1, is EAGVTQSPTHLIKTRGQQATLRCSPISGHTSVYWYQQALGLGLQFLLWYDEGEERNRGNFPPRFSGRQFPNYSSELNVNALELEDSALYLCASSLAPAGAFFGQGTRLTVV.

This rearrangement joins TRBV7-8 to TRBJ1-1; TRBD1 is a possible D gene (5 bases). The germline gives CDR1 SGHVS, CDR2 FQNEAQ. The CDR3 covers 12 residues. V dropped 8 bases and J dropped 5 bases, with 12 bases sitting between them. The CDR3 coding sequence is TGTGCCAGCGGCAGGGATAAAACTGAAGCTTTCTTT. Its protein product is CASGRDKTEAFF.

The chain combines TRBV30 with TRBJ2-1, with 9 bases fitting TRBD2. Germline trimming cut 3 bases from V and 7 bases from J; bases unmatched to any gene: 10. The CDR3 is 15 amino acids. CDR1 is GTSNPN, CDR2 SVGIG, per germline (reference sequence). As DNA, the CDR3 is TGTGCCTGGAGATCAGGGGCGCGGGGGGGAAATGAGCAGTTCTTC. This sequence encodes CAWRSGARGGNEQFF.

The J gene is TRBJ1-1, the V gene TRBV29-1; D is unclear. The CDR3 totals 15 residues. CDR1 and CDR2 (germline): SQVTM, ANQGSEA. V was cut by 1 base and J by 0 bases, with 12 bases left in between. The CDR3 nucleotides read TGCAGCGTTGAAGTCATTGAGGGTATGAACACTGAAGCTTTCTTT. It yields the protein CSVEVIEGMNTEAFF.

The chain has TRBV3-1 (or the pseudogene TRBV3-2) and TRBJ1-6, with D tentatively TRBD1 (6 bases). This CDR3 is built from 15 residues. Germline CDR1 and CDR2: LGHDT and YNNKEL (reference sequence). V lost 0 bases to trimming and J lost 7 bases, with 10 bases between them. The CDR3 nucleotides are TGTGCCAGCAGCCAAGATGCAGGGGCAAATTCACCCCTCCACTTT. Amino acids: CASSQDAGANSPLHF.

The table lists this clone with a few counts. The J gene is TRBJ1-4, the V gene TRBV30; D uncertain. The CDR3 is made up of 13 amino acids. Germline V gives CDR1 GTSNPN, CDR2 SVGIG (reference sequence). V lost 7 bases and J 7 bases, leaving 16 bases between the germline ends. CDR3 in DNA: TGTGCCTTCAGTTGGGCAGCCTTTGAAAAACTGTTTTTT. Its translation: CAFSWAAFEKLFF.

The table lists this clone with a few counts. V is TRBV6-5 and J is TRBJ1-5; maybe TRBD1 (5 bases). The germline V gene has CDR1 MNHEY and CDR2 SVGAGI. This CDR3 region has 15 residues. V was trimmed by 5 bases and J by 10 bases, leaving 21 bases between them. CDR3 coding DNA: TGTGCCAGCAGTCCGGGGGGTCGGGGTGTCAAACCCCAGCATTTT. Protein product: CASSPGGRGVKPQHF.

This clone was found once. This chain connects TRBV10-3 to TRBJ2-7; 7 nucleotides align to TRBD1. CDR1 and CDR2 from the germline V gene are ENHRY and SYGVKD. V shed 3 bases, J shed 13 bases, and the junction held 6 bases outside the gene matches. This CDR3 spans 11 amino acids. CDR3 amino acids: CAISEDRESYF. CDR3 nucleotide sequence: TGTGCCATCAGTGAAGACAGGGAGTCCTACTTC.

This rearrangement joins TRBV5-8 to TRBJ1-5; TRBD1 might be the D (5 bases). This CDR3 is built from 17 residues. Germline lookup yields CDR1 SGHTS and CDR2 YDEGEE. V was shortened by 3 bases and J by 0 bases, with 16 bases between the two germline ends. CDR3 sequence (DNA): TGTGCCAGCAGCTGGGGACTGGAGGGAATTAGCAATCAGCCCCAGCATTTT. Protein product: CASSWGLEGISNQPQHF.

The chain combines TRBV6-6 with TRBJ2-3, with 10 bases matching TRBD2. Trimming took 7 bases from V and 3 from J; bases not matched to a gene: 7. Germline values: CDR1 MNHNY, CDR2 SVGAGI (reference sequence). The CDR3 spans 15 residues. The CDR3 protein is CASIWGTSVTDTQYF. As DNA, the CDR3 is TGTGCCAGCATCTGGGGGACTAGCGTTACAGATACGCAGTATTTT.

The rearrangement links TRBV5-8 to TRBJ2-5; 13 bases align to TRBD2. Germline CDR1 SGHTS, CDR2 YDEGEE. V shed 0 bases and J 3 bases; nucleotides not matched to a gene: 2. This CDR3 spans 16 amino acids. CDR3 region: CASSLGTSGGKETQYF. The CDR3 DNA is TGTGCCAGCAGCTTGGGGACTAGCGGGGGAAAAGAGACCCAGTACTTC. The entire variable domain, with the rest obtained from reference TRBV5-8 and TRBJ2-5, is as follows: EAGVTQSPTHLIKTRGQQATLRCSPISGHTSVYWYQQALGLGLQFLLWYDEGEERNRGNFPPRFSGRQFPNYSSELNVNALELEDSALYLCASSLGTSGGKETQYFGPGTRLLVL.

The chain carries TRBV13 and TRBJ2-5; 7 nucleotides align to TRBD2. Unmatched junction bases numbered 7, after V lost 4 bases and J lost 5 bases. The CDR3 sequence is 14 residues long. Germline V CDR1 and CDR2: PRHDT, FYEKMQ (reference sequence). The CDR3 here is CASSSSAGRETQYF. CDR3 DNA: TGTGCCAGCAGCTCCTCAGCGGGGCGGGAGACCCAGTACTTC.

This clone has only one observation. The J gene is TRBJ1-3, the V gene TRBV30, with 7 bases aligning to TRBD1. The CDR3 has 14 amino acids. Germline V lookup: CDR1 GTSNPN, CDR2 SVGIG (reference sequence). V lost 0 bases and J lost 9; bases outside the gene matches: 8. The CDR3 DNA follows: TGTGCCTGGAGTGTACTCCGAACAGGGGCCACCATATATTTT. It translates to CAWSVLRTGATIYF.